Given below is one T cell receptor beta chain in context. Germline V gene sequence: CDR1 SGHRS, CDR2 YFSETQ. The CDR3 sequence is 13 residues long. V shed 2 bases and J shed 4 bases, with 6 bases lying between them. The entry originates in a study of CD8 T cells in Susac syndrome. Random hexamers were used to reverse transcribe an amount of 0.5 to 1 ug RNA. It was immunoSEQ multiplex PCR that amplified TCR beta CDR3 across 54 Vbeta and 13 Jbeta. Using its own MiXCR run on the immunoSEQ multiplex PCR reads, TCRdb lists one record per CDR3 protein. The sample holds about 130,000 distinct CDR3 sequences; over 85% are singletons and the top ten take more than 0.25%.

What was sequenced was CD8+ T cells from PBMCs. The chain recombines TRBV5-1 with TRBJ2-2; D is unclear. This clonotype was obtained from a human donor with multiple sclerosis. The chain's CDR3 is CASSFSLTGELFF. CDR3 nucleotide sequence: TGCGCCAGCAGCTTCAGCCTCACCGGGGAGCTGTTTTTT.